The TCR beta chain under discussion was sequenced for a study of T cells in Graves' hyperthyroidism and ophthalmopathy. Study-level background: Peripheral blood draws took place at initial diagnosis, ahead of any treatment.

From germline, CDR1 is SGHRS and CDR2 YFSETQ. V shed 3 bases and J 4 bases; nucleotides not matched to a gene: 13. The CDR3 contains 16 residues. Graves' hyperthyroidism is called stable when ophthalmopathy does not progress within 18 months. This clonotype was seen many times. TCR beta CDR3 sequences were amplified from RNA transcripts. A set of HTBI primers served as the primers for a first-round RT-PCR of the TCR CDR3. Using its own MiXCR run on the multiplex PCR reads, TCRdb lists one record per CDR3 protein. The data contain hundreds of thousands of distinct CDR3 sequences, around 13% of them seen just once; the ten biggest clones take up 9.2%.

Material for sequencing was blood. This rearrangement joins TRBV5-1 to TRBJ2-7; 7 bases agree with TRBD2. The sequence was obtained from a woman under 30 with Graves' hyperthyroidism. The CDR3 loop reads CASSWAGDPAEYEQYF. The CDR3 bases are TGCGCCAGCAGCTGGGCGGGGGACCCAGCGGAGTACGAGCAGTACTTC. Using reference TRBV5-1 and TRBJ2-7 for the parts outside the CDR3, the full variable domain is KAGVTQTPRYLIKTRGQQVTLSCSPISGHRSVSWYQQTPGQGLQFLFEYFSETQRNKGNFPGRFSGRQFSNSRSEMNVSTLELGDSALYLCASSWAGDPAEYEQYFGPGTRLTVT.